This record looks at one T cell receptor beta chain sequence and its context. The primer mix had 60 Vbeta and 13 Jbeta primers. The protocol was immunoSEQ multiplex PCR, while the TCRdb copy is restricted to in-frame clones and leaves out a portion. In total, the table holds tens of thousands of clones. This sample is part of a study of cytomegalovirus exposure and HLA in healthy donors. Germline loops: CDR1 KGHSH, CDR2 LQKENI. This CDR3 comprises 15 residues. The V gene end was trimmed by 3 bases and the J gene end by 1 base; junction bases not matched to a gene: 3. This sequence joins TRBV18 and TRBJ1-2, with 9 bases that match TRBD1. The clonotype comes from a man in his forties or fifties in good health and CMV-seronegative. Sequencing input: PBMCs. CDR3 in DNA: TGTGCCAGCTCACCGGCGGGACAGGGTAACTATGGCTACACCTTC. Translated, it gives CASSPAGQGNYGYTF.